This TCR beta chain was sequenced for a study of T cell responses to AZD1222 COVID-19 vaccine. Study-level information: Pooling was applied to second doses at about 4 or about 12 weeks.

Broader study findings: It was only 6 or 7 AZD1222 recipients who were seropositive at baseline. The donor cohort was predominantly white British with a female majority, and clonal diversity may have been underestimated.

The table came from immunoSEQ multiplex PCR; TCRdb's copy has only in-frame clones and leaves some out. The table has 130,000 to 150,000 clones, approximately 90% seen once. Germline lookup yields CDR1 SGHNT and CDR2 YENEEA. V lost 4 bases and J lost 8; bases outside the gene matches: 4. The CDR3 runs 12 residues. Comments on this clone: Its antigen is currently unknown.

V is TRBV11-3 and J is TRBJ2-7; 8 nucleotides align to TRBD1. The source of this sequence is an adult in good health. The source material was peripheral blood, sampled on day 0 of AZD1222 vaccination. CDR3 region: CASSYGQGKQYF. The DNA of the CDR3 is TGTGCCAGCAGCTACGGACAGGGAAAGCAGTACTTC.